This entry is about one TCR beta chain. Its antigen is currently not known. No per-base quality is available; no much larger clone lies one base away. For sequencing of the TCRbeta CDR3 region, genomic DNA was extracted from the sorted cells. The immunoSEQ Assay was used to sequence the TCRbeta CDR3 regions. Held by TCRdb, this immuneACCESS table contains in-frame sequences only and omits some clones. Under half of the omission traces to an unresolved V gene where checked; the cause of the rest is unknown. For this sample there are 80,000 to 100,000 clones; around 85% appear just once. Clones ranked in the top ten supply 0.82% of the sample. The sample belongs to a study of OX40 agonist ivuxolimab in advanced cancers. Notes on the research overall: The costimulatory receptor OX40 (CD134) was targeted by ivuxolimab, a fully human IgG2 agonistic monoclonal antibody. Intravenous ivuxolimab was administered to patients every 2 weeks at six dose levels: 0.01, 0.1, 0.3, 1.5, 3 and 10 mg/kg. Of the 50 to 55 dose-escalation patients, hepatocellular carcinoma was present in about 20, melanoma in approximately 15, renal cell carcinoma in 9 and head and neck cancer in 9. The dose-escalation cohort was about 86% male with a mean age of about 60 years, ranging from 23 to 79. The purpose of peripheral TCRbeta sequencing was to test whether ivuxolimab changed TCR sequence diversity and led to clonal T-cell expansion. Patients were allowed to have had prior anti-PD-1, anti-PD-L1 or anti-CTLA-4 therapy, and approximately 40% of the dose-escalation patients had been treated with checkpoint inhibitors. Partial responses were achieved by three dose-escalation patients, of whom one had hepatocellular carcinoma and two had cutaneous melanoma. The paper covers the monotherapy dose-escalation part of the phase I ivuxolimab trial, which included N ≈ 52 patients. Study-level results and caveats: At doses of 0.1 to 3.0 mg/kg, clonal expansion of both CD4+ and CD8+ T cells in blood was seen between baseline and week 6. Low levels of normalized T-cell clonal expansion were also shown by some nonresponding patients. The antigen specificity of the clonally expanded peripheral T cells was not determined. On average, CD8+ T cells showed more expanded clones than CD4+ T cells after ivuxolimab. In partial responders in the 0.1-3.0 mg/kg groups, normalized peripheral clonal expansion was found to be among the lowest, especially among CD8+ T cells.

Patients with autoimmune disease history or receiving systemic immunosuppression were excluded from the trial. Peripheral blood for TCR sequencing was collected from all dose cohorts at baseline, on cycle 4 day 1, and on cycle 7 day 1. Samples were obtained from an open-label, multicenter, first-in-human phase I dose-escalation trial of ivuxolimab. The trial enrolled adults with locally advanced or metastatic head and neck squamous cell, hepatocellular, melanoma or renal cell carcinoma. CD4+ and CD8+ T cells were sorted separately from peripheral blood before TCR sequencing. The junction shows trimming of 4 bases on V and 8 bases on J, plus 21 bases between the germline ends. CDR1 is given as SGDLS and CDR2 as YYNGEE, both from the germline V gene. The CDR3 contains 15 residues, cysteine and phenylalanine counted. The entry retains the CDR3 DNA only, 45 bases that are in frame from base 1.

This specimen consisted of CD4+ or CD8+ T cells sorted from blood, obtained in a trial of the OX40 agonist ivuxolimab. This chain joins TRBV9 to TRBJ1-1, with no confident D gene call. The TCR sequence derives from an adult with an advanced solid tumor such as melanoma, head and neck, liver or kidney cancer. The nucleotides read TGTGCCAGCAGCTTCCGCCCCGAACCGTCCTCCGAAGCTTTCTTT. Translated, this gives CASSFRPEPSSEAFF.